These 9 T cell receptor beta chains were all obtained from the same sample, sequenced in a study of cytomegalovirus exposure and HLA in healthy donors. Vbeta (60) and Jbeta (13) primers were used in the PCR. Assay used: immunoSEQ multiplex PCR; TCRdb lists only in-frame clones, some missing. Of about 120,000 clones in the sample, about 62% were seen once. The sample taken for sequencing was PBMCs. Source of these receptors: a woman in her forties in good health and CMV-seropositive.

This clone was seen only a few times. The chain links TRBV5-1 to TRBJ1-1, with D perhaps TRBD1 (5 bases). The CDR3 has 14 amino acids. V was shortened by 1 base and J by 4 bases, with 11 bases between the two germline ends. CDR1 SGHRS and CDR2 YFSETQ come from the germline V gene. CDR3 DNA sequence: TGCGCCAGCAGCTTGATCCAGGGCGGCACTGAAGCTTTCTTT. Translation gives CASSLIQGGTEAFF. The whole variable domain, remainder taken from reference TRBV5-1 and TRBJ1-1, is KAGVTQTPRYLIKTRGQQVTLSCSPISGHRSVSWYQQTPGQGLQFLFEYFSETQRNKGNFPGRFSGRQFSNSRSEMNVSTLELGDSALYLCASSLIQGGTEAFFGQGTRLTVV.

This clone was counted only a few times. As DNA, the CDR3 is TGCGCCAGCAGTCTAGATTTGAACACTGAAGCTTTCTTT. Amino acid sequence: CASSLDLNTEAFF. The chain links TRBV10-2 to TRBJ1-1; D remains unclear. The V gene lost 5 bases and the J gene lost 0 bases, with 7 bases spanning the gap. Looked up from germline, CDR1 is WSHSY and CDR2 is SAAADI. The CDR3 covers 13 residues.

This clone was seen a handful of times. V gene TRBV5-1 combines with J gene TRBJ1-1; D uncertain. V lost 7 bases to trimming and J lost 1 base, with 11 bases between them. CDR3 length equals 13 residues. Germline loops: CDR1 SGHRS, CDR2 YFSETQ. CDR3 amino acids: CASFQVPNTEAFF. The CDR3 DNA reads as TGCGCCAGCTTTCAGGTCCCGAACACTGAAGCTTTCTTT.

The CDR3 loop reads CASSQRELSGTNSRSEQYF. CDR3 sequence (DNA): TGTGCCAGCAGCCAGAGGGAACTATCCGGGACAAACAGCAGGAGCGAGCAGTACTTC. This chain links TRBV7-8 with TRBJ2-7; D may be TRBD1 (6 bases). V shed 5 bases and J shed 6 bases, with 32 bases lying between them. The CDR3 runs to 19 residues. Looked up from germline, CDR1 is SGHVS and CDR2 is FQNEAQ.

This clone showed up just a few times. V gene TRBV10-3 combines with J gene TRBJ1-1, with a weak D call TRBD1 (6 bases). This CDR3 has 15 residues. Germline CDR1 is ENHRY and CDR2 is SYGVKD. With 8 bases removed from V and 1 base from J, the gap between germline ends came to 17 bases. The CDR3 nucleotides read TGTGCCATCGGGGTCCCAGGGGTTGCGAACACTGAAGCTTTCTTT. Protein sequence: CAIGVPGVANTEAFF.

V gene TRBV28 combines with J gene TRBJ2-7; D possibly corresponds to TRBD2 (5 bases). Germline V CDR1 and CDR2: MDHEN, SYDVKM. The CDR3 sequence is 14 residues long. V lost 8 bases, J lost 7 bases, and 21 bases lay in between. CDR3 in amino acids: CASLATRTSGEQYF. The CDR3 DNA is TGTGCCAGCTTAGCGACTCGAACCTCCGGGGAGCAGTACTTC. Full variable domain (rest looked up from reference TRBV28 and TRBJ2-7): DVKVTQSSRYLVKRTGEKVFLECVQDMDHENMFWYRQDPGLGLRLIYFSYDVKMKEKGDIPEGYSVSREKKERFSLILESASTNQTSMYLCASLATRTSGEQYFGPGTRLTVT.

In DNA form, the CDR3 reads TGTGCCAGCAGCAACGGTGGTCCCTACGAGCAGTACTTC. This encodes CASSNGGPYEQYF. The chain uses TRBV6-5 and TRBJ2-7; the D is unclear. V lost 6 bases and J lost 2, with 11 bases in between. Germline CDR1 and CDR2: MNHEY and SVGAGI. CDR3 length: 13 amino acids.

The chain links TRBV19 to TRBJ2-7, with TRBD1 matching 8 bases. This CDR3 contains 16 residues. Germline lookup yields CDR1 LNHDA and CDR2 SQIVND (reference sequence). Trimming cost V 5 bases and J 3 bases; bases outside gene matches: 12. CDR3 protein: CASSGSRGRKDYEQYF. The DNA for the CDR3 is TGTGCCAGTAGTGGAAGCAGGGGGCGGAAGGACTACGAGCAGTACTTC. Variable domain in full (rest from reference TRBV19 and TRBJ2-7): DGGITQSPKYLFRKEGQNVTLSCEQNLNHDAMYWYRQDPGQGLRLIYYSQIVNDFQKGDIAEGYSVSREKKESFPLTVTSAQKNPTAFYLCASSGSRGRKDYEQYFGPGTRLTVT.

The chain uses TRBV28 and TRBJ1-6; possibly TRBD1 for D (5 bases). Germline V CDR1 and CDR2: MDHEN, SYDVKM. The CDR3 spans 18 residues. Trimming cost V 3 bases and J 6 bases, with 21 bases left between them. CDR3 coding DNA: TGTGCCAGCAGTTTTAGTCTTTTCCTCGAACAGGCTAATTCACCCCTCCACTTT. It codes for CASSFSLFLEQANSPLHF. Full variable domain (rest looked up from reference TRBV28 and TRBJ1-6): DVKVTQSSRYLVKRTGEKVFLECVQDMDHENMFWYRQDPGLGLRLIYFSYDVKMKEKGDIPEGYSVSREKKERFSLILESASTNQTSMYLCASSFSLFLEQANSPLHFGNGTRLTVT.